This record looks at one T cell receptor beta chain sequence and its context. Its antigen is unidentified. CDR3 size: 13 residues. V gave up 0 bases and J gave up 6 bases, with 9 bases separating them. Germline V gives CDR1 GTSNPN, CDR2 SVGIG (reference sequence). This specimen belongs to a study of T cells after yellow fever vaccination. Study as a whole: Researchers used SMART-Seq v4 Ultra Low Input to prepare fractions that had low cell numbers. Study-wide results and limits: The presence of abundant clonotypes contaminating from the bulk population was possible in FACS-sorted repertoires. Post-booster repertoires again held most primary-vaccination clones (96% CD4, roughly 89% CD8).

Each CDR3 protein is one row after TCRdb ran MiXCR on the 5' RACE reads. The profile shows under 200,000 distinct CDR3 sequences, 8% to 13% of them singletons. The receptor was derived from a man younger than 35 who received the YFV17D yellow fever vaccine. The sequenced sample was CD8+ T cells sorted from PBMCs, obtained 15 days after the yellow fever booster vaccination. The chain employs TRBV30 and TRBJ1-5; D is unclear. CDR3 bases: TGTGCCTGGAGTGTGGGGATAGGTCAGCCCCAGCATTTT. It specifies CAWSVGIGQPQHF. Full variable domain (remainder filled in from reference TRBV30 and TRBJ1-5): SQTIHQWPATLVQPVGSPLSLECTVEGTSNPNLYWYRQAAGRGLQLLFYSVGIGQISSEVPQNLSASRPQDRQFILSSKKLLLSDSGFYLCAWSVGIGQPQHFGDGTRLSIL.